This T cell receptor beta chain comes out of a study of post-analysis software for immune sequencing data. Every TCR beta cDNA library bore unique molecular identifiers. Input amounts of about 0.85 to 10 million T cells were used. These gave roughly 500,000 cDNA molecules, so each molecule approximated one T cell. TCRdb called the PCR reads again in MiXCR, with one record for every CDR3 protein. The sample lists around 710,000 distinct CDR3 sequences; roughly 46% were seen once. In this sample, this clonotype turned up a few times. This TCR derives from a girl between 5 and 17 years old with multiple sclerosis. Material for sequencing was blood.

The CDR3, as DNA: TGTGCCAGCAGTTTTCCCGGTGAAGTGTGGGAGACCCAGTACTTC. This translates into CASSFPGEVWETQYF. The chain links TRBV28 to TRBJ2-5; no definite D call. This CDR3 spans 15 amino acids. Trimming cost V 3 bases and J 5 bases, with 16 bases left between them. Germline V gene lookup returns CDR1 MDHEN and CDR2 SYDVKM. The whole variable domain, remainder taken from reference TRBV28 and TRBJ2-5, is DVKVTQSSRYLVKRTGEKVFLECVQDMDHENMFWYRQDPGLGLRLIYFSYDVKMKEKGDIPEGYSVSREKKERFSLILESASTNQTSMYLCASSFPGEVWETQYFGPGTRLLVL.